One sample yielded the 10 T cell receptor beta chains listed below, sequenced in a study of technical replicates of blood from several donors. Profiled with immunoSEQ multiplex PCR; TCRdb holds only in-frame clones, not every one. The profile shows some 60,000 clones, roughly nine tenths of them singletons. Sequences were obtained from PBMCs. The receptors come from a human donor in good health. Some clones in this sample may be carry-over from other donors' samples.

This chain joins TRBV5-6 and TRBJ1-2; 9 bases align to TRBD1. The germline gives CDR1 SGHDT, CDR2 YYEEEE. The CDR3 is made up of 14 amino acids. Trimming took 4 bases from V and 5 from J; bases not matched to a gene: 6. As DNA, the CDR3 is TGTGCCAGCAGCCTGAGACAGGGGGAGTATGGCTACACCTTC. Its translation is CASSLRQGEYGYTF.

The CDR3 coding sequence is TGTGCCAGCAGCGTTCGATCAGGGTACACTGAAGCTTTCTTT. As protein: CASSVRSGYTEAFF. The gene calls are TRBV13 and TRBJ1-1; tentative D call: TRBD1 (5 bases). V was shortened by 5 bases and J by 3 bases, with 13 bases between the two germline ends. The CDR3 contains 14 residues. The germline V gene encodes CDR1 PRHDT and CDR2 FYEKMQ (reference sequence).

The chain joins TRBV9 to TRBJ1-1, with 8 positions matching TRBD1. This CDR3 is 15 amino acids long. The V segment lost 0 bases and the J segment 11 bases; nucleotides outside the gene matches: 12. CDR1 is SGDLS, CDR2 YYNGEE, per germline. CDR3 loop: CASSVGGRGHQDAFF. In DNA, the CDR3 is TGTGCCAGCAGCGTAGGTGGCAGGGGGCACCAGGACGCTTTCTTT. Based on the CDR3 plus reference TRBV9 and TRBJ1-1, the full variable domain is DSGVTQTPKHLITATGQRVTLRCSPRSGDLSVYWYQQSLDQGLQFLIQYYNGEERAKGNILERFSAQQFPDLHSELNLSSLELGDSALYFCASSVGGRGHQDAFFGQGTRLTVV.

The chain recombines TRBV7-2 with TRBJ2-7; perhaps TRBD1 as D (6 bases). CDR1 SGHTA and CDR2 FQGNSA come from the germline V gene. The CDR3 runs 14 residues. Deletions cut 7 bases from V and 5 bases from J, with 18 bases between. The CDR3 nucleotides are TGTGCCAGCAACCTCAGGGGCGAGTCCCACGAGCAGTACTTC. This gives the protein CASNLRGESHEQYF.

This clone was counted between two and nine times. The chain recombines TRBV2 with TRBJ1-5; 10 positions agree with TRBD1. CDR1 and CDR2 from the germline V gene are SNHLY and FYNNEI. The CDR3 is 15 residues long. The ends lost 4 bases at V and 1 base at J; junction bases unmatched: 1. The CDR3 region is CASSGQGASNQPQHF. In nucleotides, the CDR3 is TGTGCCAGCAGTGGACAGGGGGCAAGCAATCAGCCCCAGCATTTT.

The V and J genes are TRBV18 and TRBJ2-1; 9 bases align to TRBD1. CDR3 length: 16 residues. Germline values: CDR1 KGHSH, CDR2 LQKENI. The trim removed 3 bases at V and 4 bases at J, leaving 7 bases unmatched. CDR3 coding DNA: TGTGCCAGCTCACCTAACGGGGACAGGGAATACAATGAGCAGTTCTTC. It codes for CASSPNGDREYNEQFF. The full variable domain, completed using reference TRBV18 and TRBJ2-1, is NAGVMQNPRHLVRRRGQEARLRCSPMKGHSHVYWYRQLPEEGLKFMVYLQKENIIDESGMPKERFSAEFPKEGPSILRIQQVVRGDSAAYFCASSPNGDREYNEQFFGPGTRLTVL.

The chain recombines TRBV9 with TRBJ1-2; D is ambiguous. The germline CDR1 and CDR2 sequences are SGDLS and YYNGEE. The CDR3 sequence is 14 residues long. Trimming stripped 0 bases from V and 2 bases from J, with 8 bases between. The CDR3 protein is CASSVVPQNYGYTF. The CDR3, as DNA: TGTGCCAGCAGCGTAGTTCCACAAAACTATGGCTACACCTTC.

The gene calls are TRBV9 and TRBJ2-5; 10 bases align to TRBD1. The germline gives CDR1 SGDLS, CDR2 YYNGEE. V shed 2 bases, J shed 5 bases, and the junction held 6 bases outside the gene matches. The CDR3 is made up of 15 amino acids. DNA for the CDR3: TGTGCCAGCAGCGTCCGGGACAGGGGTGAGGAGACCCAGTACTTC. It specifies CASSVRDRGEETQYF.

V and J are TRBV7-8 and TRBJ1-5; D unresolved. The germline CDR1 and CDR2 sequences are SGHVS and FQNEAQ. CDR3 length: 16 amino acids. V shed 0 bases and J shed 5 bases, with 14 bases lying between them. The chain's CDR3 is CASSLAAPLLDQPQHF. CDR3 coding DNA: TGTGCCAGCAGCTTAGCGGCACCCCTCCTAGATCAGCCCCAGCATTTT.

This chain links TRBV6-5 with TRBJ1-3; TRBD1 is a possible D gene (6 bases). V was cut by 0 bases and J by 0 bases, with 9 bases left in between. The length of the CDR3 is 16 residues. The germline V gene has CDR1 MNHEY and CDR2 SVGAGI. In DNA form, the CDR3 reads TGTGCCAGCAGTTACTCGCAGGGGTCCTCTGGAAACACCATATATTTT. The encoded protein is CASSYSQGSSGNTIYF.